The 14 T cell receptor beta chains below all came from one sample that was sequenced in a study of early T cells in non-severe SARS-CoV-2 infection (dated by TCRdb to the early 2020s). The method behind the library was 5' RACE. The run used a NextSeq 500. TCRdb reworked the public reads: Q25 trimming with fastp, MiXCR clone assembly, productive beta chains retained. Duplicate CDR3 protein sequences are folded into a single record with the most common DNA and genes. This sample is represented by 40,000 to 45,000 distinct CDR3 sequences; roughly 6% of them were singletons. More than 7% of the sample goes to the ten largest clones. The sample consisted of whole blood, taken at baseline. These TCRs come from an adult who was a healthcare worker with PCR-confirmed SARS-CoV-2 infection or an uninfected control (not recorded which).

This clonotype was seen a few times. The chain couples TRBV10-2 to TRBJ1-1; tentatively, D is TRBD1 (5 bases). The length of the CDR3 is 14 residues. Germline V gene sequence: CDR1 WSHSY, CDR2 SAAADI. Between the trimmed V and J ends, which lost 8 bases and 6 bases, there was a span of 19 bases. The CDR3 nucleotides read TGCGCCAGCGTCCGGGCAGGGCGATCCGCTGAAGCTTTCTTT. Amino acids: CASVRAGRSAEAFF.

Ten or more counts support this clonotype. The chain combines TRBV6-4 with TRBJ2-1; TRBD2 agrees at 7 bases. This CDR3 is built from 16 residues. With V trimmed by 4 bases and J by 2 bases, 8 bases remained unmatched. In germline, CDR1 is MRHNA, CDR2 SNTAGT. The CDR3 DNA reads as TGTGCCAGCAGTGGGGAGCGGGGTAAACCCTACAATGAGCAGTTCTTC. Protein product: CASSGERGKPYNEQFF.

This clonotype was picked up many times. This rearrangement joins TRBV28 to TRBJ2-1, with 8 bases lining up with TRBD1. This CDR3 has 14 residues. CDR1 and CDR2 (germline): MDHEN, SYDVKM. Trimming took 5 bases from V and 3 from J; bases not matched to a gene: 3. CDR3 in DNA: TGTGCCAGCAGTCGGGACAGGTTCTACAATGAGCAGTTCTTC. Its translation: CASSRDRFYNEQFF.

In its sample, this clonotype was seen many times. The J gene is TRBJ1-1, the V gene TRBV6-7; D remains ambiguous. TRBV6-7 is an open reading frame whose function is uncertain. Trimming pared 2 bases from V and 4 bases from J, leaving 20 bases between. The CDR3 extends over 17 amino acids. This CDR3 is CASSYVHNKIEITEAFF. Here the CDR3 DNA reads TGTGCCAGCAGTTACGTTCACAACAAAATCGAAATCACTGAAGCTTTCTTT.

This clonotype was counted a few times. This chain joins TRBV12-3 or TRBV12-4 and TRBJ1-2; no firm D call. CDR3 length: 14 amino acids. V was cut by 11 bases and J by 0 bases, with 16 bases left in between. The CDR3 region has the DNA TGTGCCTCCGTGCCAGGAGGGACTAACTATGGCTACACCTTC. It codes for CASVPGGTNYGYTF.

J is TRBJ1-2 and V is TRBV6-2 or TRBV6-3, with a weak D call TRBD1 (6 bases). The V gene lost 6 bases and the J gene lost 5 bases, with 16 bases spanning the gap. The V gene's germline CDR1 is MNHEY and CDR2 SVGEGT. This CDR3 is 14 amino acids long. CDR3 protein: CASSPQGSGYGYTF. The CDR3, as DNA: TGTGCCAGCAGCCCACAGGGCTCGGGGTATGGCTACACCTTC.

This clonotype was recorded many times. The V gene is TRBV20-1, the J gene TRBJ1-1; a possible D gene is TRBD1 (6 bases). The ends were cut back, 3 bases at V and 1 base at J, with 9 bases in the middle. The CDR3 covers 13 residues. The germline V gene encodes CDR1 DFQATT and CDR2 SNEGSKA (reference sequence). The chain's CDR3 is CSASQGPNTEAFF. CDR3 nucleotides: TGCAGTGCTAGTCAGGGGCCGAACACTGAAGCTTTCTTT.

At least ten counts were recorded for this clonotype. For the CDR3, the DNA is TGCGCCAGCAGCCACACAGGCCCGCAACGTCCCCAGTACTTC. It translates to CASSHTGPQRPQYF. The chain joins TRBV4-1 to TRBJ2-5; possibly TRBD1 for D (5 bases). This CDR3 has 14 amino acids. Germline V gene sequence: CDR1 MGHRA, CDR2 YSYEKL. Trimming shortened V by 3 bases and J by 9 bases, and 17 bases separated the two germline ends.

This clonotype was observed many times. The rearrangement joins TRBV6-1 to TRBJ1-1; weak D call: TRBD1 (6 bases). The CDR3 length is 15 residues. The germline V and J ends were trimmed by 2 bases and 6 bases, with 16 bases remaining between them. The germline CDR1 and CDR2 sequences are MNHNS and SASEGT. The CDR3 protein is CASSETYRVASEAFF. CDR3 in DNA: TGTGCCAGCAGTGAAACTTACAGGGTTGCCTCTGAAGCTTTCTTT.

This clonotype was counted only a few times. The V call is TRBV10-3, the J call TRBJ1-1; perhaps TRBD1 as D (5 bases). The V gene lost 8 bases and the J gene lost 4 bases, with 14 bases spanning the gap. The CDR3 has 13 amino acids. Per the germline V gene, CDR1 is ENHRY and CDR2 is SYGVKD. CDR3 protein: CAIVRGSGTEAFF. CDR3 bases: TGTGCCATCGTTCGGGGGAGCGGCACTGAAGCTTTCTTT.

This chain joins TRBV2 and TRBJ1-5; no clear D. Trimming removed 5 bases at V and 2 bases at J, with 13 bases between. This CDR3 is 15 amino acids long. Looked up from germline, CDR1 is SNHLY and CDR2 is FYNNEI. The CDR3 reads CASSQVGAGNQPQHF. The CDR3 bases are TGTGCCAGCAGTCAGGTGGGCGCGGGCAATCAGCCCCAGCATTTT.

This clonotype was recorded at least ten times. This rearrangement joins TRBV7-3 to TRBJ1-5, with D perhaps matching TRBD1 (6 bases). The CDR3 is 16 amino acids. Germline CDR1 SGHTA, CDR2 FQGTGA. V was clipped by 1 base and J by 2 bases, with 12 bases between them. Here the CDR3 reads CASSLILGGCNQPQHF. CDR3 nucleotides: TGTGCCAGCAGCTTAATCCTCGGGGGCTGCAATCAGCCCCAGCATTTT.

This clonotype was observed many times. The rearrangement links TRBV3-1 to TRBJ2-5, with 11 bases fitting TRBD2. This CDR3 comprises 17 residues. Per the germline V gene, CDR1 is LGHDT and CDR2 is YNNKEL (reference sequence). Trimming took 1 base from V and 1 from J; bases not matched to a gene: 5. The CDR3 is CASSQALAGGPQETQYF. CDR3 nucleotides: TGTGCCAGCAGCCAAGCCCTAGCGGGGGGACCCCAAGAGACCCAGTACTTC.

In nucleotides, the CDR3 is TGTGCCAGCTCACCAAACACCGGGGAGCTGTTTTTT. This codes for CASSPNTGELFF. The chain is built from TRBV18 and TRBJ2-2; no reliable D call. The V end was cut by 2 bases, the J end by 2 bases, with 0 bases between. The CDR3 length is 12 residues. Germline CDR1 reads KGHSH; CDR2 reads LQKENI.